This TCR beta chain stems from a study of CD4 T cells in relation to SARS-CoV-2 and coronaviruses (dated by TCRdb to 2020 to 2022). About the study as a whole: In the ViraFEST assay, PBMCs were cultured with antigen for about eleven days, after which TCR beta CDR3s were sequenced to identify clonal expansions specific to the antigen. The negative reference condition was either a culture with an HIV-1 Nef peptide pool or a culture with no peptide. Patient-derived lymphoblastoid cell lines were used to map the HLA restriction of shared crossreactive spike epitopes. At the level of individual TCR clonotypes, the study measured memory CD4+ T cell crossreactivity between SARS-CoV-2 spike protein and common cold coronavirus spike proteins. The Adaptive Biotechnologies TCR-sequencing kit was used to sequence samples from a few pre-COVID donors and the naive versus memory experiments, while other data came from Illumina-based sequencing. A different, Illumina-based TCR-beta assay was used to sequence expansion assays from other donors in the study.

CD4+ T cells from unexposed donors were collected before the COVID-19 pandemic (2011-2018). After about 10 days of culture, CD4+ T cells were isolated with the EasySep CD4+ T cell isolation kit. As cell numbers permitted, CD4+ T cells from unexposed donors were tested for reactivity to SARS-CoV-2 S and N and to four common cold coronavirus spike pools. Each well held 1.5 million to 2.5 million PBMCs cultured in IMDM containing roughly 5% human AB serum and around 10 IU/ml IL-2. Half of the culture medium was replaced with fresh IL-2-containing medium on days 3 and 7. In general, triplicate replicate wells were used for every peptide culture condition. Leukapheresis product for the unexposed donors was purchased commercially. Ficoll-Paque PLUS gradient centrifugation was used to isolate PBMCs from leukapheresis product or whole blood. PBMCs were either cryopreserved at -140 degrees C or used fresh in the expansion assay. The QIAamp Micro DNA Kit was used to extract genomic DNA from the CD4+ T cells.

Study-wide conclusions, independent of this receptor: Memory CD4+ clonotypes crossrecognizing SARS-CoV-2 and at least one common cold coronavirus spike were found in 50% to 80% of donors. The study was limited by small numbers of patients and tested TCRs. No donor contributed both pre-pandemic and post-infection samples, which limited tracing the source of pre-existing responses. Crossreactivity analysis centred on spike protein, so crossreactivity against other viral proteins was not assessed. Significantly weaker SARS-CoV-2-driven expansion was shown by crossreactive clones than by monoreactive clones, consistent with antigenic imprinting.

Concerning this clone itself: Its antigen is currently not known. It has no much larger one-base neighbor in the sample; base qualities were not kept.

The germline V gene gives CDR1 as SNHLY and CDR2 as FYNNEI. V loses 6 bases of germline sequence and J loses 5 bases, and the interval between the two ends is 14 bases. Measured from the cysteine to the phenylalanine, the CDR3 is 13 residues long. The DNA shown is the 39-base CDR3, in frame from base 1. Library preparation was by the immunoSEQ multiplex PCR assay. The study's processing was this. During preprocessing, nonproductive sequences were removed, along with CDR3s that did not begin with C, did not end with F or W, or were shorter than 7 amino acids. The MANAFEST web app identified antigen-specific clonotypes based on expansion compared with the reference and other culture wells. A clone was considered positive if the clone showed significant expansion compared with the reference culture in 2 of 3 replicate wells at an FDR below 0.05. To be called positive, a clone also had to show significant expansion compared with every other tandem well and an odds ratio greater than 5. CDR3 homology was measured as pairwise Levenshtein distance, computed with the stringdist R package after trimming three terminal residues from each end. In its TCRdb copy, this immuneACCESS table keeps in-frame sequences only and misses some clones. Where compared with another copy, unresolved V genes explain less than half of these, and the others have no known cause. V and J calls and clone size come straight from that table; D and trimming were deduced from the DNA. The sample profile shows 20,000 or so clones; more than 60% of them were found once. Roughly 16% of the sample lies in the top ten.

The chain employs TRBV2 and TRBJ2-7, with the D gene possibly TRBD1 or TRBD2, each one fitting 5 bases. This receptor was taken from a human donor in good health. Sequenced sample: CD4+ T cells from PBMCs, cultured in vitro. The nucleotides are TGTGCCAGCAGCGGGGCCCGGGGCCACGAGCAGTACTTC. It is translated as CASSGARGHEQYF.